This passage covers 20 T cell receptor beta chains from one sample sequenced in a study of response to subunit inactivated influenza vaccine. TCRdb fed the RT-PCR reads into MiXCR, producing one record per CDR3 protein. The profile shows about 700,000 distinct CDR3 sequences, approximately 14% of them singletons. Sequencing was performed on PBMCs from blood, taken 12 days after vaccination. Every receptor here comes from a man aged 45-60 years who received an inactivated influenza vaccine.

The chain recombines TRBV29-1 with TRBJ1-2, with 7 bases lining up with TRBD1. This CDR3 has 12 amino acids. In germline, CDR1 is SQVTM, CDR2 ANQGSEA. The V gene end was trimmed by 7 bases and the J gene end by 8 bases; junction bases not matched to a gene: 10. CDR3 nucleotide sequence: TGCAGCGCCGGGGACGGAGGGGGCGGCTACACCTTC. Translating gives CSAGDGGGGYTF.

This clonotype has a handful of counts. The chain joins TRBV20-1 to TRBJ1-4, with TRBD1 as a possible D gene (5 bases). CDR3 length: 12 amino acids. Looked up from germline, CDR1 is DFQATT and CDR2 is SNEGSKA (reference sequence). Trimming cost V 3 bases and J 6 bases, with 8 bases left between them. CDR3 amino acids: CSASQGYEKLFF. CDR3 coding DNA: TGCAGTGCTAGTCAGGGTTATGAAAAACTGTTTTTT.

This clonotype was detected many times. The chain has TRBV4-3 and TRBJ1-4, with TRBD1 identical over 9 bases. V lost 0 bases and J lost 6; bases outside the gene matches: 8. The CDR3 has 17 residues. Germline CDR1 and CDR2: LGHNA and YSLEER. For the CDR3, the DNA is TGCGCCAGCAGCCAAGATCCCTACCGGGACAGGGATGAAAAACTGTTTTTT. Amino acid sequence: CASSQDPYRDRDEKLFF.

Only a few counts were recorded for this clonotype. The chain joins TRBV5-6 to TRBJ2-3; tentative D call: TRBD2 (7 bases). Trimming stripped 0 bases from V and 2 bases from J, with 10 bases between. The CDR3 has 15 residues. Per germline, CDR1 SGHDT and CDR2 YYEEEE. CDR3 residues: CASSLAGGHTDTQYF. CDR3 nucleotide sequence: TGTGCCAGCAGCTTGGCGGGGGGACACACAGATACGCAGTATTTT.

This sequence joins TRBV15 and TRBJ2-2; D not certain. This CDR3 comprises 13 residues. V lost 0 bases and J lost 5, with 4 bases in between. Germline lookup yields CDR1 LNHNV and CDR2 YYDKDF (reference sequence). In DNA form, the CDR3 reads TGTGCCACCAGCAGAGAAAAAACCGGGGAGCTGTTTTTT. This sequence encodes CATSREKTGELFF. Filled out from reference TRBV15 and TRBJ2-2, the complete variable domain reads DAMVIQNPRYQVTQFGKPVTLSCSQTLNHNVMYWYQQKSSQAPKLLFHYYDKDFNNEADTPDNFQSRRPNTSFCFLDIRSPGLGDTAMYLCATSREKTGELFFGEGSRLTVL.

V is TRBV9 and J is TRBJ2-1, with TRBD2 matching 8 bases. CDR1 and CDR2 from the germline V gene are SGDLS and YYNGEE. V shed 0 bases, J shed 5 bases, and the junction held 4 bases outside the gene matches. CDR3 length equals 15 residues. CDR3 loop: CASSVAGRGDNEQFF. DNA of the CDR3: TGTGCCAGCAGCGTAGCCGGGCGGGGGGACAATGAGCAGTTCTTC.

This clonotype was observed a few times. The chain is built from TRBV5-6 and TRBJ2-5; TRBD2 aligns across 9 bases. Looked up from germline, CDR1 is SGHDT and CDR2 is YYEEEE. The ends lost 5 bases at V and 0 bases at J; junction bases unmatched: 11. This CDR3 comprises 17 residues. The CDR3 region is CASRDWVQREDQETQYF. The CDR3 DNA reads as TGTGCCAGCAGGGATTGGGTCCAGCGGGAGGACCAAGAGACCCAGTACTTC.

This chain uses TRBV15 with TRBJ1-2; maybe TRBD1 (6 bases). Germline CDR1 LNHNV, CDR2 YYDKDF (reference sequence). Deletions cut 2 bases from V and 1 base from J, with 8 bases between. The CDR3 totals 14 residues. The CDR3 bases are TGTGCCACCAGCAGAACGGACAGTAACTATGGCTACACCTTC. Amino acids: CATSRTDSNYGYTF.

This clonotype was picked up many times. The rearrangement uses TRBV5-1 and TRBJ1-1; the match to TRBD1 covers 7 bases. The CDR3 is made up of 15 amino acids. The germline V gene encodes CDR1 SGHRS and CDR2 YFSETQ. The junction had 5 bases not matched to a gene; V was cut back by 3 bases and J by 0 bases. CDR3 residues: CASSYSGQLNTEAFF. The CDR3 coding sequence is TGCGCCAGCAGCTATTCGGGACAGCTGAACACTGAAGCTTTCTTT.

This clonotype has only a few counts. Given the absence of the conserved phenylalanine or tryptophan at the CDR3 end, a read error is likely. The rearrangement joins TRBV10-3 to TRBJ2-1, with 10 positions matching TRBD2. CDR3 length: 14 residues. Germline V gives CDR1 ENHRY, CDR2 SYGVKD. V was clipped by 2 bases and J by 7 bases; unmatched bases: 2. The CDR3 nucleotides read TGTGCCATCAGTGAGCCGACTAGCGGGAATGAGCAGTTCCTC. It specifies CAISEPTSGNEQFL.

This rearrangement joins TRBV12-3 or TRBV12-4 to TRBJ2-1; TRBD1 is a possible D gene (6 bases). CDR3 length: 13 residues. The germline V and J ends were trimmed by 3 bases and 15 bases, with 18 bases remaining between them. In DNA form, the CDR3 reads TGTGCCAGCAGTTTGGGAGCAGGGATCAGGGGGTTCTTC. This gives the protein CASSLGAGIRGFF.

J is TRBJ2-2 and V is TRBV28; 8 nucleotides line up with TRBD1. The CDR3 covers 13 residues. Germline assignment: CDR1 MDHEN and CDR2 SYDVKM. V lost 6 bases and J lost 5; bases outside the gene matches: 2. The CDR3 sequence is CASRRTGTGELFF. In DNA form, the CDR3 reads TGTGCCAGCAGGCGGACAGGGACCGGGGAGCTGTTTTTT.

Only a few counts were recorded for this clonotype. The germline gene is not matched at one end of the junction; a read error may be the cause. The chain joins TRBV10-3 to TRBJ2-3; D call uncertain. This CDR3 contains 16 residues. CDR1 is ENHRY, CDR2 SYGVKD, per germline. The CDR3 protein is CAISKSTSSSPDTQYF. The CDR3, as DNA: TGTGCCATCAGTAAGTCGACTTCTTCCTCCCCAGATACGCAGTATTTT.

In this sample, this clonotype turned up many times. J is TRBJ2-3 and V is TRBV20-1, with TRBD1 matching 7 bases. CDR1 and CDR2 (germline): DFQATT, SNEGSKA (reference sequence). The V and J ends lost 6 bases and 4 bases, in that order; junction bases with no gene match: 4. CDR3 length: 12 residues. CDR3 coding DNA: TGCAGTGCGGAGGACAGGTCAGATACGCAGTATTTT. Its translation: CSAEDRSDTQYF.

The DNA of the CDR3 is TGCGCCAGCAGCCCTGGACTAGGGGGGGTATCCTACAATGAGCAGTTCTTC. Amino acid sequence: CASSPGLGGVSYNEQFF. The rearrangement links TRBV4-3 to TRBJ2-1; tentative D call: TRBD2 (7 bases). Germline V gene sequence: CDR1 LGHNA, CDR2 YSLEER. The CDR3 spans 17 residues. V lost 4 bases to trimming and J lost 1 base, with 17 bases between them.

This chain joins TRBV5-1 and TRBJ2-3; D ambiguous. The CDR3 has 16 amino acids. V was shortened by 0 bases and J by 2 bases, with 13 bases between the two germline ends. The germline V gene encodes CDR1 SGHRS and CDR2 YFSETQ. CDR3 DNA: TGCGCCAGCAGCTTGGCCGTTGGGGTAAACACAGATACGCAGTATTTT. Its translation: CASSLAVGVNTDTQYF.

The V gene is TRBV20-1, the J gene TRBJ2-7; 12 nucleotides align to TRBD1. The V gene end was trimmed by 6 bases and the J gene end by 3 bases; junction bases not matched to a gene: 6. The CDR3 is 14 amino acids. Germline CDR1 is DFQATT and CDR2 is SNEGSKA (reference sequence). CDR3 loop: CSASGTGGFYEQYF. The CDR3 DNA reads TGCAGTGCCTCCGGGACAGGGGGCTTCTACGAGCAGTACTTC.

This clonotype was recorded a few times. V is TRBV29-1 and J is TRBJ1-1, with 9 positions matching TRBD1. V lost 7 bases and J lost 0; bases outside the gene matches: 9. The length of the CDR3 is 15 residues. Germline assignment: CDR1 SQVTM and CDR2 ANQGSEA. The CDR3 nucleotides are TGCAGCGCTGGGGGGACAGGGACCATGAACACTGAAGCTTTCTTT. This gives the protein CSAGGTGTMNTEAFF.

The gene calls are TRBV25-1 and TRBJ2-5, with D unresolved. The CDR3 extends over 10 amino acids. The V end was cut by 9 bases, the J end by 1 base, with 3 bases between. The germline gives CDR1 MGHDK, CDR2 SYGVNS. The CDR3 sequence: CASTQETQYF. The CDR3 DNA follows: TGTGCCAGTACCCAAGAGACCCAGTACTTC.

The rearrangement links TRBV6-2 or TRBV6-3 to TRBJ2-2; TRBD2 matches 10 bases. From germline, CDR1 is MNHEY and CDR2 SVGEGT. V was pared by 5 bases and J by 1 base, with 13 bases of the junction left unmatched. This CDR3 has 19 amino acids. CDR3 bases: TGTGCCAGCAGTAGACCGGGACTAGCGAAAACTAGGAACACCGGGGAGCTGTTTTTT. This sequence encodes CASSRPGLAKTRNTGELFF.